The 10 T cell receptor beta chains below were found in one sample sequenced in a study of T cell repertoires in cytomegalovirus infection. Their target antigens are unknown. Each CDR3 protein is one row after TCRdb ran MiXCR on the reads. The table has about 340,000 distinct CDR3 sequences, about 28% seen once; the top ten hold around 20%. The source material was cultured PBMCs, sampled from culture after CMV antigen stimulation. Receptors were obtained from a human donor in good health (CMV status not recorded). Some clones in this sample may be carry-over from other donors' samples.

This rearrangement joins TRBV19 to TRBJ2-3, with D unresolved. Germline V gene sequence: CDR1 LNHDA, CDR2 SQIVND (reference sequence). Trimming shortened V by 2 bases and J by 1 base, and 4 bases separated the two germline ends. The CDR3 contains 13 residues. CDR3 sequence (DNA): TGTGCCAGTAGTATAAAGGGCACAGATACGCAGTATTTT. It translates to CASSIKGTDTQYF.

The gene calls are TRBV6-1 and TRBJ2-4; D unresolved. The CDR3 covers 15 residues. Germline CDR1 MNHNS, CDR2 SASEGT. The ends were cut back, 5 bases at V and 0 bases at J, with 11 bases in the middle. The CDR3 DNA follows: TGTGCCAGCAGTTCACTGGCCATAGCCAAAAACATTCAGTACTTC. Translated, it gives CASSSLAIAKNIQYF.

CDR3 amino acids: CASSLNDRFVNEQFF. CDR3 sequence (DNA): TGCGCCAGCAGCTTGAATGATAGGTTTGTCAATGAGCAGTTCTTC. The chain is built from TRBV5-1 and TRBJ2-1; D is unclear. The CDR3 length is 15 residues. The germline gives CDR1 SGHRS, CDR2 YFSETQ. V lost 1 base and J lost 6, with 14 bases in between.

This clonotype was detected only a few times. The J gene is TRBJ2-5, the V gene TRBV20-1; D tentatively fits TRBD1 or TRBD2 (5 bases each). The V gene lost 0 bases and the J gene lost 5 bases, with 22 bases spanning the gap. This CDR3 spans 17 amino acids. CDR1 is DFQATT, CDR2 SNEGSKA, per germline (reference sequence). The CDR3 nucleotides read TGCAGTGCTAGAGATATAAGGGACCCTAGTGTAATGGAGACCCAGTACTTC. It encodes CSARDIRDPSVMETQYF.

Only a few counts were recorded for this clonotype. J is TRBJ1-5 and V is TRBV11-2; D is ambiguous. The CDR3 consists of 14 residues. V was trimmed by 0 bases and J by 7 bases, leaving 10 bases between them. Germline V gene sequence: CDR1 SGHAT, CDR2 FQNNGV. The CDR3 DNA follows: TGTGCCAGCAGCTTAGATCGACTCAGGCAGCCCCAGCATTTT. Translation: CASSLDRLRQPQHF.

This clonotype has a handful of counts. This chain joins TRBV14 and TRBJ2-3; no firm D call. V lost 0 bases and J 6 bases, leaving 13 bases between the germline ends. The length of the CDR3 is 15 residues. CDR1 SGHDN and CDR2 FVKESK come from the germline V gene. The CDR3 DNA reads as TGTGCCAGCAGCCAAGAGGTCCTTATGGAGGATACGCAGTATTTT. It yields the protein CASSQEVLMEDTQYF.

This clonotype was counted a few times. The V gene is TRBV7-9, the J gene TRBJ2-1; D unresolved. The CDR3 totals 16 residues. Germline assignment: CDR1 SEHNR and CDR2 FQNEAQ (reference sequence). V lost 5 bases to trimming and J lost 0 bases, with 14 bases between them. As DNA, the CDR3 is TGTGCCAGCAGCCCGTCGGGTCCGAGCTCCTACAATGAGCAGTTCTTC. Translation: CASSPSGPSSYNEQFF.

Many counts were recorded for this clonotype. The chain employs TRBV7-8 and TRBJ1-1, with no clear D. The CDR3 runs 13 residues. Trimming pared 5 bases from V and 8 bases from J, leaving 15 bases between. Germline CDR1 SGHVS, CDR2 FQNEAQ. CDR3 coding DNA: TGTGCCAGCAGCGCACACCCTCCCCAGGAAGCTTTCTTT. Translation: CASSAHPPQEAFF.

This clonotype was recorded once. In DNA form, the CDR3 reads TGTGCCAGCAGCTTAGACCCAAGACCCCCTCGGGATGAGCAGTTCTTC. Residues: CASSLDPRPPRDEQFF. The chain couples TRBV7-8 to TRBJ2-1; D unresolved. This CDR3 has 16 amino acids. Germline V gene sequence: CDR1 SGHVS, CDR2 FQNEAQ. V lost 1 base and J lost 8, with 18 bases in between.

This clonotype has more than one count but fewer than ten. The J gene is TRBJ1-1, the V gene TRBV6-6; possibly TRBD1 for D (6 bases). Germline CDR1 MNHNY, CDR2 SVGAGI (reference sequence). CDR3 length equals 13 residues. Deletions cut 2 bases from V and 6 bases from J, with 10 bases between. The CDR3 region has the DNA TGTGCCAGCAGTTACATGGGGGCTGCTGAAGCTTTCTTT. Protein: CASSYMGAAEAFF.